Sequencing of this TCR beta chain was carried out in a study of shared clonotypes between healthy human individuals. V lost 3 bases, J lost 9 bases, and 10 bases stayed unmatched. The CDR3 extends over 17 amino acids. Germline V lookup: CDR1 KGHSH, CDR2 LQKENI. The method was immunoSEQ multiplex PCR; TCRdb's version includes in-frame clones alone and lacks a portion of them. The sample comprises approximately 530,000 clones, roughly 95% of which are singletons, and around 0.066% rests with the top ten. The donors were adults (healthy and HIV-negative) with no recent acute infections or vaccinations. Sequencing input: naive CD4+ T cells sorted from blood. Described subset: CD45RA+ positively selected. This TCR was recovered from a woman aged 25 to 39 in good health. This chain uses TRBV18 with TRBJ2-2, with 13 bases that match TRBD2. The CDR3 DNA sequence: TGTGCCAGCTCACCCGGGACTAGCGGGAACTTGGACCGGGAGCTGTTTTTT. Translation: CASSPGTSGNLDRELFF.